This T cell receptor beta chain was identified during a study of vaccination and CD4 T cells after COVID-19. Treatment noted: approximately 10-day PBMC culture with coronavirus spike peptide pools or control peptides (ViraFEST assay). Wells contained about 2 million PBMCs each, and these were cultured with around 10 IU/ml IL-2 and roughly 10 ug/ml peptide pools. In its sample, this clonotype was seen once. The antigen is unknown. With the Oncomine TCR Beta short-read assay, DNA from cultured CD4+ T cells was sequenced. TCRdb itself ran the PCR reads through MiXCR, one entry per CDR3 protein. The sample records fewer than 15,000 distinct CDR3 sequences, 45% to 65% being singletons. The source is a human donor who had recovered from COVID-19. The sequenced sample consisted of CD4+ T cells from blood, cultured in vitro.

The CDR3 DNA follows: TGCGCCAGCAGCCAGGACTTGGGATTCGGCGAGCAGTACTTC. Its protein is CASSQDLGFGEQYF. This chain connects TRBV4-1 to TRBJ2-7, with D perhaps TRBD2 (5 bases). CDR1 and CDR2 (germline): MGHRA, YSYEKL. Trimming pared 3 bases from V and 6 bases from J, leaving 15 bases between. The CDR3 runs 14 residues.